This T cell receptor beta chain stems from a study of T cells after yellow fever vaccination. Whole-study context: Any fraction with a low cell number was prepared using SMART-Seq v4 Ultra Low Input.

This clonotype counts as medium-sized. For TCR, cDNA came from 5'RACE template switching, which added a universal primer site and UMIs. Each CDR3 protein gets one entry after TCRdb re-called the 5' RACE reads with MiXCR. This table holds about 370,000 distinct CDR3 sequences, roughly 12% found once. This CDR3 spans 18 amino acids. CDR1 and CDR2 (germline): MNHEY, SVGAGI. The ends were cut back, 3 bases at V and 2 bases at J, with 21 bases in the middle. The rearrangement links TRBV6-5 to TRBJ2-3, with D possibly matching TRBD1 (6 bases). This receptor was taken from a man aged 18 to 30 who received the YFV17D yellow fever vaccine. The material was PBMCs, obtained on the day of the first yellow fever vaccination. CDR3 amino acids: CASSYTSGGQRLTDTQYF. The CDR3 nucleotides are TGTGCCAGCAGTTATACCTCCGGAGGACAGCGTCTCACAGATACGCAGTATTTT.